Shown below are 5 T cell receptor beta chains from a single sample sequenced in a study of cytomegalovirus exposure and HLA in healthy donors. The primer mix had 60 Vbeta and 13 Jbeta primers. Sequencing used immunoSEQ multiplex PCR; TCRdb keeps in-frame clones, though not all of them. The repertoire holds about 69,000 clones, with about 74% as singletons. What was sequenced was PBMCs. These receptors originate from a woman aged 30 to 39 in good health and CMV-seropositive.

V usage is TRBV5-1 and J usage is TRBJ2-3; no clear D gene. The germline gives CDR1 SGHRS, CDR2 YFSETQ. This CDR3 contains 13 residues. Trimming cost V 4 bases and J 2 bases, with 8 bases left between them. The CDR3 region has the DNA TGCGCCAGCAGCCCATCAAACACAGATACGCAGTATTTT. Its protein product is CASSPSNTDTQYF. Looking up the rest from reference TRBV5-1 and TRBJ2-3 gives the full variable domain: KAGVTQTPRYLIKTRGQQVTLSCSPISGHRSVSWYQQTPGQGLQFLFEYFSETQRNKGNFPGRFSGRQFSNSRSEMNVSTLELGDSALYLCASSPSNTDTQYFGPGTRLTVL.

The CDR3 nucleotides read TGTGCCAGCAGTTATTCTAGCGGGTCCGCAGATACGCAGTATTTT. Its translation: CASSYSSGSADTQYF. The chain couples TRBV6-5 to TRBJ2-3, with TRBD2 matching over 8 bases. Germline values: CDR1 MNHEY, CDR2 SVGAGI. This CDR3 spans 15 amino acids. The ends lost 3 bases at V and 4 bases at J; junction bases unmatched: 6.

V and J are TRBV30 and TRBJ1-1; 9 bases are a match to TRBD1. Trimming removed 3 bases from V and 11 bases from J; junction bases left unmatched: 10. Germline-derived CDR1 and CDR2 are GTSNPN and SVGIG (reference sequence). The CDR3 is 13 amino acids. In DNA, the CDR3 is TGTGCCTGGAGGGCCCCGGGACAGGGATCGGCTTTCTTT. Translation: CAWRAPGQGSAFF.

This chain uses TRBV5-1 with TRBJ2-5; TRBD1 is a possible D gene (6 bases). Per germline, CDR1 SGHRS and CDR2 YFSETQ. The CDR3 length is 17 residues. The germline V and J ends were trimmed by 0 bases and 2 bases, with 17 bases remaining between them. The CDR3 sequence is CASSLDLTGRGQETQYF. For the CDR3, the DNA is TGCGCCAGCAGCTTGGATCTCACGGGTAGGGGGCAAGAGACCCAGTACTTC.

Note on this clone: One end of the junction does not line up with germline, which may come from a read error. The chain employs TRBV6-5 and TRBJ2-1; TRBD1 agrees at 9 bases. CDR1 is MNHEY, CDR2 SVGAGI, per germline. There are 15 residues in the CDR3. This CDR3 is CASSWGQGLVNGQFF. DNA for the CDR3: TGTGCCAGCAGTTGGGGACAGGGCTTAGTGAATGGGCAGTTCTTC.